This entry features one T cell receptor (beta chain) sequence. Its antigen is undetermined. Peripheral blood was drawn, 7.5 to 10 milliliters per donor. These data are taken from a study of blood T cells in healthy people across ages. Study-wide points: Changes in expanded clonotypes were possibly confounded, as the CMV status of donors was unknown.

The use of a sample-barcoded 5' primer and a J-beta primer mix characterized a second PCR of roughly 6 to 11 cycles. Each of the cDNA molecules was tagged by a template-switch adaptor with 12 random nucleotides. CDR3-containing paired-end reads numbering at least 2.5 million came from each sample. TCRdb reanalysed the 5' RACE reads using MiXCR and keeps one entry per CDR3 protein. Of about 570,000 distinct CDR3 sequences in the sample, 25% to 30% were seen once. This CDR3 contains 15 residues. Germline loops: CDR1 DFQATT, CDR2 SNEGSKA (reference sequence). With 2 bases clipped from V and 10 bases from J, the junction kept 13 bases outside the gene matches.

The TCR was taken from a woman between 70 and 85 years old in good health. This chain uses TRBV20-1 with TRBJ2-1; TRBD2 matches 8 bases. Sequenced material: blood. CDR3 DNA: TGCAGTGCTAGATTGTTAGCGGGGCCACAGAACGAGCAGTTCTTC. As protein: CSARLLAGPQNEQFF.